The rows below give T cell receptor beta chains drawn from one sample of a study of blood T cells in healthy people across ages. TCRdb ran MiXCR on the 5' RACE reads and lists one entry per CDR3 protein. This sample has some 1.7 million distinct CDR3 sequences; over 25% occur once, and the top ten carry about 8%. The sample consisted of blood. These TCRs come from a woman aged 25 to 39 in good health. The CDR3 runs from the conserved cysteine through the conserved F or W. D genes are given only for firm matches. Size values are once, few and many counts, or a class for expanded clones, and some rows have none.

clone_size: many; d_call: NA; j_call: TRBJ2-7; v_call: TRBV6-5; cdr3_aa: CASSRDFREYEQYF; cdr3_nt: TGTGCCAGCAGCCGCGATTTCAGGGAGTACGAGCAGTACTTC
clone_size: few; d_call: TRBD2; j_call: TRBJ2-1; v_call: TRBV5-1; cdr3_aa: CASSLNGASGYNEQFF; cdr3_nt: TGCGCCAGCAGCTTGAACGGGGCTAGCGGATACAATGAGCAGTTCTTC
clone_size: many; d_call: NA; j_call: TRBJ2-4; v_call: TRBV6-1; cdr3_aa: CASSELGGAKNIQYF; cdr3_nt: TGTGCCAGCAGTGAATTAGGTGGGGCAAAAAACATTCAGTACTTC
clone_size: NA; d_call: NA; j_call: TRBJ1-2; v_call: TRBV20-1; cdr3_aa: CSARMPGHYGYTF; cdr3_nt: TGCAGTGCTAGGATGCCAGGGCACTATGGCTACACCTTC
clone_size: NA; d_call: NA; j_call: TRBJ2-3; v_call: TRBV9; cdr3_aa: CASSMGRSKDTQYF; cdr3_nt: TGTGCCAGCAGCATGGGACGAAGCAAAGATACGCAGTATTTT
clone_size: NA; d_call: NA; j_call: TRBJ1-5; v_call: TRBV18; cdr3_aa: CASSPDNLNQPQHF; cdr3_nt: TGTGCCAGCTCCCCCGACAACCTCAATCAGCCCCAGCATTTT
clone_size: NA; d_call: TRBD2; j_call: TRBJ2-7; v_call: TRBV6-2/TRBV6-3; cdr3_aa: CASSTGLAARYDEQYF; cdr3_nt: TGTGCCAGCAGTACGGGACTAGCGGCGAGATACGACGAGCAGTACTTC
clone_size: NA; d_call: NA; j_call: TRBJ2-3; v_call: TRBV27; cdr3_aa: CASSFKSLTSTDTQYF; cdr3_nt: TGTGCCAGCAGTTTCAAGTCTTTAACCAGCACAGATACGCAGTATTTT
clone_size: many; d_call: TRBD1; j_call: TRBJ2-7; v_call: TRBV28; cdr3_aa: CASRRGQVWVYEQYF; cdr3_nt: TGTGCCAGCAGACGTGGACAGGTTTGGGTCTACGAGCAGTACTTC
clone_size: many; d_call: NA; j_call: TRBJ2-7; v_call: TRBV20-1; cdr3_aa: CSARGTGSWYEQYF; cdr3_nt: TGCAGTGCTAGGGGAACAGGGAGTTGGTACGAGCAGTACTTC
clone_size: NA; d_call: TRBD1; j_call: TRBJ2-5; v_call: TRBV5-1; cdr3_aa: CASSLGVSLGGQSYQETQYF; cdr3_nt: TGCGCCAGCAGCTTGGGTGTCAGTTTAGGGGGACAGTCGTACCAAGAGACCCAGTACTTC
clone_size: NA; d_call: TRBD1; j_call: TRBJ2-3; v_call: TRBV7-9; cdr3_aa: CASSRRQGPDTQYF; cdr3_nt: TGTGCCAGCAGCCGAAGACAGGGCCCAGATACGCAGTATTTT